This TCR beta chain stems from a study of T cell repertoires in cytomegalovirus infection (dated by TCRdb to the late 2010s). Regarding the study in general: The peptide stimulations were aimed at well-studied HLA-B-restricted epitopes as well as recently identified HLA-C-restricted CMV epitopes, whose presentation resists viral immunomodulation. Donor HLA type was relevant to the analysis, as public TCR beta signatures indicated carriage of CMV infection together with the matching HLA type. On the study overall, not on this receptor specifically: Carriers of CMV infection plus the relevant HLA type were discriminated by the cumulative frequency of public TCR beta family members in the study cohort and in an independent 352-donor cohort. The ex vivo response was dominated by HLA-C-restricted CMV-specific TCR beta clonotypes, which also provided the single most frequent clonotype in two of eight donors.

The sequencer listed for this sample is Illumina HiSeq 1500. TCRdb cleaned the public reads at Q25 with fastp, built clones with MiXCR and kept in-frame beta chains. All rows with the same CDR3 protein become a single entry with the most common DNA and genes. The sample has roughly 990,000 distinct CDR3 sequences on record, around 30% of them singletons. About 14% of the sample is held by the ten biggest clonotypes. In this sample, this clonotype turned up a few times. No antigen is known for it. Base-call qualities are not available, and no considerably larger clone is one nucleotide away. This specimen's treatment or condition label, interpreted: in vitro stimulation with specific CMV peptide epitopes to enrich CMV-specific T cells. As encoded in the germline V gene (reference sequence), CDR1 is DFQATT while CDR2 is SNEGSKA. Trimming costs V 0 bases and J 13 bases, and their ends lie 28 bases apart. The CDR3 goes from the cysteine to the phenylalanine over 17 residues. Only the CDR3 part of the read is kept: 51 bases, read in frame from the first base.

The sample here was cultured CD8+ T cells from PBMCs, taken from culture after CMV antigen stimulation. Rearrangement joined TRBV20-1 to TRBJ2-1; TRBD2 could be the D gene, as 8 bases match. The sequence derives from a human donor in good health (CMV status not recorded). Some clones in this sample may be carry-over from other donors' samples. The DNA reads TGCAGTGCTAGAGACGGACTCTTGGCGGGGGGTACAGGGGCACAGTTCTTC. It translates to CSARDGLLAGGTGAQFF.